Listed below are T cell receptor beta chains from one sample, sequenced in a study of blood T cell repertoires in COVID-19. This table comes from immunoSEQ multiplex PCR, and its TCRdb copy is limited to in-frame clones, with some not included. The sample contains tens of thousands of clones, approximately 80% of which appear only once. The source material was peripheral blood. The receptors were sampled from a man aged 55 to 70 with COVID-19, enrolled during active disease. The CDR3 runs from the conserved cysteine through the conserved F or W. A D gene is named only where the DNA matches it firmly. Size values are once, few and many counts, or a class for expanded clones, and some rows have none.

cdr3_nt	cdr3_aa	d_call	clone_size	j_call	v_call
TGTGCCAGCAGCAGTAGCGGGGGGTACGAGCAGTACTTC	CASSSSGGYEQYF	TRBD2	NA	TRBJ2-7	TRBV7-2
TGTGCCAGCAGACTTCGGCTAGCGGGAGGGCCTAAAGGTGAGCAGTTCTTC	CASRLRLAGGPKGEQFF	TRBD2	NA	TRBJ2-1	TRBV7-9
TGTGCCAGCAGCTTGAGTTGGGACAAGGAGTACTTC	CASSLSWDKEYF	NA	NA	TRBJ2-7	TRBV11-2
TGTGCCAGCAGCGCGGGACAGGGTCCTGACATTCAGTACTTC	CASSAGQGPDIQYF	TRBD1	few	TRBJ2-4	TRBV9
TGTGCCAGCAGCTCGTATACCAGGGCTGGGGAGCAGTACTTC	CASSSYTRAGEQYF	NA	NA	TRBJ2-7	TRBV11-2
TGCGCCAGCAGCTTGGCGGGGGGCTCCTACGAGCAGTACTTC	CASSLAGGSYEQYF	TRBD2	NA	TRBJ2-7	TRBV5-1
TGTGCCTGGAGTAAGCAGGTTGGCACACCCCTCCACTTT	CAWSKQVGTPLHF	NA	few	TRBJ1-6	TRBV30
TGTGCCAGCAGCCAAGATCAACGACAGGAGGCCTATGGCTACACCTTC	CASSQDQRQEAYGYTF	NA	NA	TRBJ1-2	TRBV14
TGTGCCAGCAGCTTAGCAAGGACTAAGGATGAGCAGTTCTTC	CASSLARTKDEQFF	NA	NA	TRBJ2-1	TRBV11-2
TGTGCCAGCAGCTTGGGACTAGCGGGAGCATCCTACGAGCAGTACTTC	CASSLGLAGASYEQYF	TRBD2	many	TRBJ2-7	TRBV13
TGCGCCAGCAGCCATTCCCCGGGGGTCGCCGAGCAGTACTTC	CASSHSPGVAEQYF	NA	few	TRBJ2-7	TRBV4-1
TGTGCCGGCGGGGGCGCCAGCTCAGATACGCAGTATTTT	CAGGGASSDTQYF	NA	NA	TRBJ2-3	TRBV11-2
TGTGCCAGCAGAAGAGACTTTGGGGGCTCACCCCTCCACTTT	CASRRDFGGSPLHF	NA	NA	TRBJ1-6	TRBV9
TGCGCCAGCGGGTCTTCTCAGGGGGGAACTTACGAGCAGTACTTC	CASGSSQGGTYEQYF	NA	once	TRBJ2-7	TRBV4-1
TGTGCCAGCAGAGGGGACAGGGAGTTAATAGGCACTGAAGCTTTCTTT	CASRGDRELIGTEAFF	TRBD1	NA	TRBJ1-1	TRBV7-9
TGCGCCAGCAGCTTGGGGGGGGTTCGAGAGACCCAGTACTTC	CASSLGGVRETQYF	NA	NA	TRBJ2-5	TRBV5-1
TGTGCCAGCAGCCCAGAAGGGGCCGGGGAGCTGTTTTTT	CASSPEGAGELFF	NA	NA	TRBJ2-2	TRBV9
TGTGCCAGTAGTGACGGCAGGGGCGGTCAGCCCCAGCATTTT	CASSDGRGGQPQHF	NA	NA	TRBJ1-5	TRBV19
TGTGCCAGCAGCTTAAGGACAGGGTACGGCCAGCCCCAGCATTTT	CASSLRTGYGQPQHF	TRBD1	NA	TRBJ1-5	TRBV7-2
TGCGCCAGCAGTGGGCCCTCCGGGGCGGGAGGTATCACCGGGGAGCTGTTTTTT	CASSGPSGAGGITGELFF	TRBD2	NA	TRBJ2-2	TRBV10-1
TGTGCCAGCAGCCTTTCGGGACTAGCTGACAATGAGCAGTTCTTC	CASSLSGLADNEQFF	TRBD2	NA	TRBJ2-1	TRBV5-4
TGTGCCAGCTCACCACTACTTCCCGGGACAGGGAGGAACACTGAAGCTTTCTTT	CASSPLLPGTGRNTEAFF	TRBD1	NA	TRBJ1-1	TRBV18
TGTGCCAGCTCAACCAGGGGGCAGACAGGTGGCTACACCTTC	CASSTRGQTGGYTF	TRBD1	few	TRBJ1-2	TRBV18
TGTGCCAGCAGGACTAGCGGGGGGGCTGGACATGAGCAGTTCTTC	CASRTSGGAGHEQFF	TRBD2	NA	TRBJ2-1	TRBV13
TGTGCCAGCAGCCGACAGGGGGCTGATGATACGCAGTATTTT	CASSRQGADDTQYF	TRBD1	NA	TRBJ2-3	TRBV5-6
TGTGCCAGCAGCTTAGAGGGGGAGAGCGAGCAGTACTTC	CASSLEGESEQYF	NA	once	TRBJ2-7	TRBV7-9
TGTGCCAGCCACGGACGTGAGGGGGCGCCTCCCTACGAGCAGTACTTC	CASHGREGAPPYEQYF	TRBD1	NA	TRBJ2-7	TRBV18
TGTGCCAGCAGTTCGGGACACGGGTTTTGGGCGCAGCCCCAGCATTTT	CASSSGHGFWAQPQHF	NA	NA	TRBJ1-5	TRBV2
TGTGCCAGCAGACCCACAGGGACTAGCAATCAGCCCCAGCATTTT	CASRPTGTSNQPQHF	NA	once	TRBJ1-5	TRBV6-6
TGTGCCAGCAGCTTAACGTTTCTAGCGGGGCGCAATGAGCAGTTCTTC	CASSLTFLAGRNEQFF	TRBD2	NA	TRBJ2-1	TRBV7-3
TGTGCCAGCAGAAGTACCGGTGGGGGCGCCGGGGAGCTGTTTTTT	CASRSTGGGAGELFF	NA	NA	TRBJ2-2	TRBV28
TGTGCCAGTAGTATGGGCTCAGGGGGTAGTGGCTACACCTTC	CASSMGSGGSGYTF	TRBD1	NA	TRBJ1-2	TRBV19
TGTGCCAGCAGCTTGCGCGGGAGTATTTTCGATACGCAGTATTTT	CASSLRGSIFDTQYF	TRBD2	NA	TRBJ2-3	TRBV7-9
TGTGCCAGCAGTTTAGGGGCCGCCAATGAGCAGTTCTTC	CASSLGAANEQFF	NA	NA	TRBJ2-1	TRBV28
TGTGCCAGCTCGTTCTATCGGCAAGAGACCCAGTACTTC	CASSFYRQETQYF	NA	NA	TRBJ2-5	TRBV2
TGTGCCAGCAGTTCAGACGGTACAGGCCTATTTTACAATGAGCAGTTCTTC	CASSSDGTGLFYNEQFF	NA	NA	TRBJ2-1	TRBV7-9
TGTGCCAGCAGTGAGGGACAGGGAGGAGAGCCCCTCCACTTT	CASSEGQGGEPLHF	TRBD1	NA	TRBJ1-6	TRBV2
TGTGCCAGCTCACAGGGACAGACCAAAAGAAACACCATATATTTT	CASSQGQTKRNTIYF	TRBD1	NA	TRBJ1-3	TRBV18
TGTGCCACCAGCAGAGACCGACAGGGTTTGGACACTGAAGCTTTCTTT	CATSRDRQGLDTEAFF	TRBD1	NA	TRBJ1-1	TRBV15